This TCR beta chain was identified in a study of cytomegalovirus exposure and HLA in healthy donors. Study-wide results and caveats: High specificity and sensitivity for cytomegalovirus status were reported for the classifier.

A word on this clone: Its matching antigen is unknown.

This PCR relied on a set of 60 Vbeta primers and 13 Jbeta primers. Produced via immunoSEQ multiplex PCR; TCRdb's table is partial and in-frame only. Of almost 200,000 clones listed, about four fifths are singletons. This TCR came from a male donor in good health and CMV-seropositive. Material: PBMCs.

The CDR3 DNA sequence: TGTGCCAGCAGCGCAGGACAGGGTGACGAGCAGTACTTC. It translates to CASSAGQGDEQYF. V and J are TRBV5-4 and TRBJ2-7; TRBD1 matches 8 bases. Trimming cost V 4 bases and J 5 bases; bases outside gene matches: 5. CDR3 length equals 13 residues. Germline CDR1 is SGHNT and CDR2 is YYREEE (reference sequence).